A selection of T cell receptor beta chains follows, all from one sample in a study of PD-1 blockade in mismatch repair-deficient tumors. TCRdb's table, derived via immunoSEQ multiplex PCR, lists solely in-frame clones and lacks some. In the table there are around 100,000 clones, 65% to 80% of which are singletons. The sample in question was peripheral blood, obtained 60 to 65 weeks after starting pembrolizumab. The source is an adult with mismatch repair-deficient cancer. Each CDR3 is given with its conserved first and last residue. The D gene is left open where the match is weak. The size of a clone is reported for some rows only, either as once, few or many, or as a class for expanded clones.

TRBJ2-1,TRBV5-1,TRBD1,.,TGCGCCAGCAGCTTGTCCGGGACAGTGGTAGACGATGAGCAGTTCTTC,CASSLSGTVVDDEQFF
TRBJ1-2,TRBV6-5,TRBD1,few,TGTGCCAGCAGCGACAGGGTTGGAAATGGCTACACCTTC,CASSDRVGNGYTF
TRBJ2-7,TRBV7-6,TRBD2,.,TGTGCCAGCAGCTTAGGATTAGCGGGAGCATACGAGCAGTACTTC,CASSLGLAGAYEQYF
TRBJ2-1,TRBV6-1,.,.,TGTGCCAGCAGTGAAGAGGCTCAAGGTTTAATCCACAATGAGCAGTTCTTC,CASSEEAQGLIHNEQFF
TRBJ2-3,TRBV19,TRBD2,.,TGTGCCAGTAGTAGGGGACTAGCGGGAGGTGCAGATACGCAGTATTTT,CASSRGLAGGADTQYF
TRBJ2-2,TRBV27,TRBD1,.,TGTGCCAGCAGTGCCGACAGGGGTGACACCGGGGAGCTGTTTTTT,CASSADRGDTGELFF
TRBJ1-4,TRBV9,TRBD1,.,TGTGCCAGCAGCTCCCACAGGGGTTGGGATGAAAAACTGTTTTTT,CASSSHRGWDEKLFF
TRBJ1-1,TRBV30,.,few,TGTGCCTGCTCCCCATACACTGAAGCTTTCTTT,CACSPYTEAFF
TRBJ2-3,TRBV5-4,.,.,TGTGCCAGCAGTAGGGATTCCACAGATACGCAGTATTTT,CASSRDSTDTQYF
TRBJ2-5,TRBV6-5,.,.,TGTGCCAGCAGCCTTGACAGACAGGTGAAGACCCAGTACTTC,CASSLDRQVKTQYF
TRBJ2-5,TRBV2,TRBD1,.,TGTGCCAGCGCTGACAGGGTAGGAGAGACCCAGTACTTC,CASADRVGETQYF
TRBJ2-7,TRBV5-6,.,.,TGTGCCAGCAGCTTGGGGACAACCTACGAGCAGTACTTC,CASSLGTTYEQYF
TRBJ1-5,TRBV18,.,.,TGTGCCAGCTCACCAGGGAATAGCAATCAGCCCCAGCATTTT,CASSPGNSNQPQHF
TRBJ2-1,TRBV13,.,.,TGTGCCAGCAGCTTAATGACAGCCGGGAATGAGCAGTTCTTC,CASSLMTAGNEQFF
TRBJ2-7,TRBV7-9,.,.,TGTGCCAGCAGCGCAACAAGCTACGAGCAGTACTTC,CASSATSYEQYF
TRBJ2-1,TRBV11-3,.,once,TGTGCCAGCAGCTTTATGGGACGGTTCAATGAGCAGTTCTTC,CASSFMGRFNEQFF
TRBJ2-7,TRBV11-3,TRBD2,few,TGTGCCAGCAGCTTGGGGGGGACTAGTTTGTACGAGCAGTACTTC,CASSLGGTSLYEQYF
TRBJ2-1,TRBV7-9,.,.,TGTGCCAGCAGCTTCTCCGGGACCTCAACTGAGCAGTTCTTC,CASSFSGTSTEQFF
TRBJ2-4,TRBV7-9,.,.,TGTGCCCTGGAGGGGGGGATTAGAAACATTCAGTACTTC,CALEGGIRNIQYF
TRBJ2-3,TRBV4-1,.,.,TGCGCCAGCAGCAAGGACGGACTGAGCACAGATACGCAGTATTTT,CASSKDGLSTDTQYF
TRBJ2-7,TRBV27,TRBD2,.,TGTGCCAGCAGCACGGGACTAGCAAACGAGCAGTACTTC,CASSTGLANEQYF